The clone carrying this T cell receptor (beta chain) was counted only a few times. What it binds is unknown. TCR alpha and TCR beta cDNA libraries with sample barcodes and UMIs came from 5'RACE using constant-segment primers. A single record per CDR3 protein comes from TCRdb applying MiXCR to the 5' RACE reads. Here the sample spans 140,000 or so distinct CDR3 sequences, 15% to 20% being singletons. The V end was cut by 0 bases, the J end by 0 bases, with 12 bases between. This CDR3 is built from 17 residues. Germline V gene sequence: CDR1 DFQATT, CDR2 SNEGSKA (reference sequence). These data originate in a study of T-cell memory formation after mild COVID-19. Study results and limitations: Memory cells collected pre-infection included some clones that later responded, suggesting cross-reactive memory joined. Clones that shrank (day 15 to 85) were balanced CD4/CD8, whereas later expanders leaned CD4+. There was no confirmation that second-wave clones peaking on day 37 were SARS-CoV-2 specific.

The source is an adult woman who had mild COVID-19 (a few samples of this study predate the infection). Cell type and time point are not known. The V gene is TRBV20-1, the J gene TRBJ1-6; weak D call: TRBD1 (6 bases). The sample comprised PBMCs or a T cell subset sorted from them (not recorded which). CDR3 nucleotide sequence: TGCAGTGCTAGAGATCCGGACAGAAGCTCCTATAATTCACCCCTCCACTTT. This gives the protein CSARDPDRSSYNSPLHF.